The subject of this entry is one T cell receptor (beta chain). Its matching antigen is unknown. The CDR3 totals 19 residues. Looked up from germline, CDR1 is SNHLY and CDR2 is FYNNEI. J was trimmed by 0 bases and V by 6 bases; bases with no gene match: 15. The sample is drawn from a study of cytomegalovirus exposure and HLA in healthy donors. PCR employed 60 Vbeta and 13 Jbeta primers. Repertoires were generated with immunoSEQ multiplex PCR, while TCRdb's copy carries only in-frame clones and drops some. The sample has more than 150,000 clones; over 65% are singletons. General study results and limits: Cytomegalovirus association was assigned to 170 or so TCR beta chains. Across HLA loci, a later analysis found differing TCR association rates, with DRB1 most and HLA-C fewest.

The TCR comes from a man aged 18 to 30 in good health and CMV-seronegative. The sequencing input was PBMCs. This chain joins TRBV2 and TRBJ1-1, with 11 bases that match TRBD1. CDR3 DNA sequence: TGTGCCAGCAGCATATACCGGGGGGGACAGGGGGTCGTGAACACTGAAGCTTTCTTT. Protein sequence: CASSIYRGGQGVVNTEAFF. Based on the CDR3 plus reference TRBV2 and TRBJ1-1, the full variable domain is EPEVTQTPSHQVTQMGQEVILRCVPISNHLYFYWYRQILGQKVEFLVSFYNNEISEKSEIFDDQFSVERPDGSNFTLKIRSTKLEDSAMYFCASSIYRGGQGVVNTEAFFGQGTRLTVV.